These 10 T cell receptor beta chains originate from one sample sequenced in a study of regulatory T cells in long-lasting Graves disease. The sample's time point: newly diagnosed GD, antithyroid drugs for less than 3 months. With RNA extracted from PBMCs as input, the TCR library was made. Arm-PCR of CDR3 regions and iRepertoire HTBI primers were the basis on which TCR beta libraries were built. TCRdb independently ran MiXCR on the multiplex PCR reads; one entry per CDR3 protein. Seen here are 200,000 to 250,000 distinct CDR3 sequences, 20% to 25% observed once, and the top ten hold 14%. Sample: peripheral blood mononuclear cells (PBMCs), taken at new diagnosis, from a patient treated with antithyroid drugs. All receptors come from a female donor with Graves disease.

This clonotype was counted at least ten times. The genes are TRBV14 and TRBJ2-7; D remains unclear. Trimming cost V 4 bases and J 6 bases, with 10 bases left between them. The length of the CDR3 is 12 residues. CDR1 and CDR2 from the germline V gene are SGHDN and FVKESK. The CDR3 spells CASSRRGFEQYF. DNA of the CDR3: TGTGCCAGCAGCCGACGTGGTTTCGAGCAGTACTTC.

The chain joins TRBV4-3 to TRBJ2-2, with a tentative D call TRBD1 (6 bases). The CDR3 covers 15 residues. The germline V gene encodes CDR1 LGHNA and CDR2 YSLEER. Trimming stripped 0 bases from V and 4 bases from J, with 9 bases between. The CDR3 here is CASSQEGGSTGELFF. Here the CDR3 DNA reads TGCGCCAGCAGCCAAGAAGGGGGAAGCACCGGGGAGCTGTTTTTT.

This clonotype has ten or more counts. The rearrangement joins TRBV7-2 to TRBJ1-1; D unresolved. Germline V gene data show CDR1 as SGHTA and CDR2 as FQGNSA. The CDR3 contains 13 residues. Trimming took 8 bases from V and 0 from J, leaving 10 bases between them. The CDR3 here is CASSGRVNTEAFF. CDR3 in DNA: TGTGCCAGCTCGGGGAGGGTGAACACTGAAGCTTTCTTT.

The chain employs TRBV10-3 and TRBJ2-7, with 11 bases aligning to TRBD2. The V gene's germline CDR1 is ENHRY and CDR2 SYGVKD. J gave up 3 bases and V 10 bases, and 20 bases lay outside the gene matches. The CDR3 contains 18 residues. CDR3 loop: CASTLKGLAGGLFYEQYF. The CDR3 DNA reads TGTGCCAGCACCCTAAAGGGGCTAGCGGGAGGTCTTTTCTACGAGCAGTACTTC.

This chain links TRBV5-5 with TRBJ1-2; D is unclear. CDR1 SGHKS and CDR2 YYEKEE come from the germline V gene (reference sequence). V shed 4 bases and J shed 6 bases, with 19 bases lying between them. This CDR3 has 15 amino acids. CDR3 in DNA: TGTGCCAGCAGCCCGGCCGCAAGGTATCGGGATGGCTACACCTTC. It codes for CASSPAARYRDGYTF.

Many counts were recorded for this clonotype. The chain is built from TRBV12-3 or TRBV12-4 and TRBJ1-1, with D unclear. CDR3 length: 11 amino acids. Trimming shortened V by 7 bases and J by 6 bases, and 9 bases separated the two germline ends. Here the CDR3 reads CASTRGAEAFF. CDR3 DNA sequence: TGTGCCAGCACCCGCGGGGCTGAAGCTTTCTTT.

The J gene is TRBJ2-2, the V gene TRBV5-4; D not certain. Trimming took 1 base from V and 1 from J, leaving 8 bases between them. In germline, CDR1 is SGHNT, CDR2 YYREEE (reference sequence). CDR3 length: 15 residues. The CDR3 protein is CASSLQTRNTGELFF. The DNA for the CDR3 is TGTGCCAGCAGCTTGCAGACAAGGAACACCGGGGAGCTGTTTTTT. Full variable domain (outside the CDR3, taken from reference TRBV5-4 and TRBJ2-2): ETGVTQSPTHLIKTRGQQVTLRCSSQSGHNTVSWYQQALGQGPQFIFQYYREEENGRGNFPPRFSGLQFPNYSSELNVNALELDDSALYLCASSLQTRNTGELFFGEGSRLTVL.

This clonotype was found many times. J is TRBJ2-2 and V is TRBV6-1; 9 bases fit TRBD2. Per the germline V gene, CDR1 is MNHNS and CDR2 is SASEGT. J lost 6 bases, V lost 10 bases, and 12 bases had no gene match. The CDR3 is 15 amino acids. As DNA, the CDR3 is TGTGCCACCTCCGGAGAAGCGGGAGGACCCGGGGAGCTGTTTTTT. It specifies CATSGEAGGPGELFF.

V and J are TRBV7-2 and TRBJ2-7; D may be TRBD1 (5 bases). The V end lost 6 bases, the J end lost 7 bases, and 13 bases lay between the germline ends. The CDR3 runs 12 residues. Germline-derived CDR1 and CDR2 are SGHTA and FQGNSA. The CDR3 sequence: CASSRDSQEQYF. The CDR3 coding sequence is TGTGCCAGCAGTCGTGACAGCCAGGAGCAGTACTTC.

This clonotype was detected many times. V gene TRBV11-1 combines with J gene TRBJ2-2; no reliable D call. With 5 bases removed from V and 1 base from J, the gap between germline ends came to 14 bases. This CDR3 spans 16 amino acids. Germline loops: CDR1 SGHAT, CDR2 FQDESV (reference sequence). This CDR3 reads CASSTQVLRNTGELFF. DNA of the CDR3: TGTGCCAGCAGCACTCAGGTGCTCAGGAACACCGGGGAGCTGTTTTTT. The full variable domain, completed using reference TRBV11-1 and TRBJ2-2, is EAEVAQSPRYKITEKSQAVAFWCDPISGHATLYWYRQILGQGPELLVQFQDESVVDDSQLPKDRFSAERLKGVDSTLKIQPAELGDSAMYLCASSTQVLRNTGELFFGEGSRLTVL.